What follows describes a single TCR beta chain. As handled by the study authors: Amplification with reference gene primers provided the estimates of nucleated cell counts. The repertoire was sequenced with immunoSEQ multiplex PCR; TCRdb's copy has only in-frame clones and lacks some. V, J and clone size derive from that table, while D and trimming were established from the DNA sequence. The sample lists under 250,000 clones, around nine tenths occurring once. V lost 4 bases and J 4 bases, leaving 13 bases between the germline ends. The germline CDR1 and CDR2 sequences are LGHDT and YNNKEL (reference sequence). CDR3 length: 14 amino acids. This specimen belongs to a study of blood T cell repertoires in COVID-19. Study in general: From the United States, Italy and Spain came samples of acute and convalescent COVID-19. T cells, B-cell-depleted T cells, or PBMCs supplied cDNA or gDNA.

Sequenced sample: peripheral blood. The clonotype originates from a woman aged 55-69 years with acute or convalescent COVID-19. The chain recombines TRBV3-1 (or the pseudogene TRBV3-2) with TRBJ1-2; perhaps TRBD1 as D (5 bases). CDR3 region: CASSPKTESYGYTF. The CDR3 nucleotides are TGTGCCAGCAGCCCAAAGACAGAGTCCTATGGCTACACCTTC.